This TCR beta chain was recovered during a study of OX40 agonist ivuxolimab in advanced cancers. Study at large: Males comprised over 80% of the group, whose mean age was approximately 61 years (range 23 to 79).

The assay was immunoSEQ multiplex PCR, and TCRdb's table has in-frame clones only and misses some. The table records about 64,000 clones, about 85% of them present only once. The germline CDR1 and CDR2 sequences are SGHTA and FQGTGA. The J segment lost 8 bases and the V segment lost 2 bases, leaving 8 bases of the junction unmatched. This CDR3 has 15 residues. J is TRBJ2-1 and V is TRBV7-3, with TRBD2 identical over 8 bases. Sequencing was performed on CD4+ or CD8+ T cells sorted from blood, taken in a trial of the OX40 agonist ivuxolimab. This TCR was sampled from an adult with an advanced solid tumor such as melanoma, head and neck, liver or kidney cancer. CDR3 protein: CASSLSGLAGDEQFF. CDR3 DNA sequence: TGTGCCAGCAGCTTATCAGGGCTAGCGGGCGATGAGCAGTTCTTC.